The source of this T cell receptor beta chain is a study of OX40 agonist ivuxolimab in advanced cancers. Patients with a history of autoimmune disease or on systemic immunosuppression were excluded. V lost 7 bases and J 5 bases, leaving 10 bases between the germline ends. This CDR3 is built from 11 residues. CDR1 and CDR2 (germline): SQVTM, ANQGSEA. Sequencing was performed with immunoSEQ multiplex PCR; in TCRdb, only in-frame clones are kept and a portion is missing. The sample lists approximately 23,000 clones; around nine tenths were seen once. The sample in question was CD4+ or CD8+ T cells sorted from blood, obtained in a trial of the OX40 agonist ivuxolimab. The chain couples TRBV29-1 to TRBJ2-3; D is uncertain. This receptor was taken from an adult with an advanced solid tumor such as melanoma, head and neck, liver or kidney cancer. In DNA, the CDR3 is TGCAGCGCCTGGGCTGGAGATACGCAGTATTTT. Encoded protein: CSAWAGDTQYF.